Presented here are 19 T cell receptor beta chains from one specimen sequenced in a study of breast tumors, draining lymph nodes, adjacent tissues. Breast cancer patients provided tissue from their axillary draining lymph nodes. TCRdb re-derived calls from the multiplex PCR reads in MiXCR, one entry per CDR3 protein. The repertoire has 200,000 or so distinct CDR3 sequences, 30% to 40% of them found once; the top ten carry 4.3%. The source material was axillary lymph node tissue. The origin of the receptors is a female donor with breast cancer. Some clones in this sample may be carry-over from other donors' samples.

This clonotype has a handful of counts. The chain employs TRBV30 and TRBJ2-3; TRBD1 matches 12 bases. The CDR3 runs 17 residues. Germline-derived CDR1 and CDR2 are GTSNPN and SVGIG (reference sequence). Unmatched junction bases numbered 12, after V lost 1 base and J lost 7 bases. CDR3 DNA: TGTGCCTGGAGTGATGCGATAGAGGGACAGGGGGCAAATACGCAGTATTTT. Translation: CAWSDAIEGQGANTQYF.

V gene TRBV15 combines with J gene TRBJ2-4; 8 bases fit TRBD2. Trimming took 11 bases from V and 4 from J; bases not matched to a gene: 13. CDR3 length equals 15 residues. Germline CDR1 LNHNV, CDR2 YYDKDF (reference sequence). DNA of the CDR3: TGTGCCGCGTCGGGGCGCGGGGGGATAAAAAACATTCAGTACTTC. Protein sequence: CAASGRGGIKNIQYF.

This clonotype was detected ten times or more. Here the CDR3 DNA reads TGCGCCAGCAGCTCGGACAGGGAGGGGTCACCCCTCCACTTT. It yields the protein CASSSDREGSPLHF. J is TRBJ1-6 and V is TRBV5-1, with TRBD1 identical over 8 bases. With V trimmed by 3 bases and J by 10 bases, 6 bases remained unmatched. The V gene's germline CDR1 is SGHRS and CDR2 YFSETQ. The CDR3 covers 14 residues. Full variable domain (outside the CDR3, taken from reference TRBV5-1 and TRBJ1-6): KAGVTQTPRYLIKTRGQQVTLSCSPISGHRSVSWYQQTPGQGLQFLFEYFSETQRNKGNFPGRFSGRQFSNSRSEMNVSTLELGDSALYLCASSSDREGSPLHFGNGTRLTVT.

This clonotype was counted at least ten times. V gene TRBV30 combines with J gene TRBJ1-2, with D uncertain. Germline V CDR1 and CDR2: GTSNPN, SVGIG (reference sequence). The CDR3 extends over 13 amino acids. Deletions cut 2 bases from V and 0 bases from J, with 7 bases between. The CDR3 coding sequence is TGTGCCTGGAGTACGGACGCTAACTATGGCTACACCTTC. Protein: CAWSTDANYGYTF.

In this sample, this clonotype turned up many times. The chain links TRBV11-2 to TRBJ1-2; 7 bases are shared with TRBD1. J lost 2 bases, V lost 5 bases, and 8 bases had no gene match. Germline CDR1 reads SGHAT; CDR2 reads FQNNGV. This CDR3 has 15 amino acids. CDR3 bases: TGTGCCAGCAGCCGAACCACAGGGGAGAACTATGGCTACACCTTC. Encoded protein: CASSRTTGENYGYTF.

There are many counts of this clonotype. V is TRBV30 and J is TRBJ2-7; D assignment may be TRBD1 or TRBD2 (5 bases each). V was cut by 2 bases and J by 4 bases, with 15 bases left in between. CDR1 and CDR2 (germline): GTSNPN, SVGIG (reference sequence). The CDR3 sequence is 14 residues long. Here the CDR3 DNA reads TGTGCCTGGAGTAACACGGGACCGGGGTACGAGCAGTACTTC. It yields the protein CAWSNTGPGYEQYF.

This clonotype was seen many times. This rearrangement joins TRBV20-1 to TRBJ1-2; tentative D call: TRBD1 (6 bases). The CDR3 is made up of 14 amino acids. Germline V lookup: CDR1 DFQATT, CDR2 SNEGSKA (reference sequence). Deletions cut 6 bases from V and 5 bases from J, with 19 bases between. The CDR3 region is CSAPLGGVGYGYTF. CDR3 DNA sequence: TGCAGTGCCCCCCTCGGGGGCGTCGGGTATGGCTACACCTTC.

This clonotype was observed at least ten times. In nucleotides, the CDR3 is TGTGCCAGCAGTTACCTAGGGGCTCACACCTTC. This translates into CASSYLGAHTF. The genes are TRBV6-5 and TRBJ1-2; D is possibly TRBD1 (5 bases). This CDR3 has 11 residues. Germline CDR1 is MNHEY and CDR2 is SVGAGI. Between the trimmed V and J ends, which lost 2 bases and 12 bases, there was a span of 10 bases.

This clonotype was counted at least ten times. V is TRBV6-5 and J is TRBJ2-3; maybe TRBD1 (6 bases). CDR1 MNHEY and CDR2 SVGAGI come from the germline V gene. The V gene lost 6 bases and the J gene lost 7 bases, with 8 bases spanning the gap. This CDR3 has 11 residues. The CDR3 DNA sequence: TGTGCCAGCAGAAGGGGGTATACGCAGTATTTT. Translated: CASRRGYTQYF.

As concerns this clonotype: Given a much more abundant clone one base away, this may be a read error. The rearrangement joins TRBV12-3 or TRBV12-4 to TRBJ1-2, with 7 bases that match TRBD1. V trimming: 3 bases; J trimming: 2 bases; junction bases outside the gene matches: 6. The CDR3 is made up of 15 amino acids. DNA of the CDR3: TGTGCCAGCAGTTTCCAGGACAGGCCAAACTATGGCTACACCTTC. Protein sequence: CASSFQDRPNYGYTF.

This clonotype was detected once. The chain couples TRBV2 to TRBJ1-1; TRBD1 matches at 7 bases. With 3 bases clipped from V and 5 bases from J, the junction kept 3 bases outside the gene matches. The CDR3 spans 13 residues. Germline CDR1 and CDR2: SNHLY and FYNNEI. The CDR3 sequence is CASSDRGDTEAFF. The CDR3 DNA sequence: TGTGCCAGCAGTGACAGGGGGGATACTGAAGCTTTCTTT. The full variable domain, completed using reference TRBV2 and TRBJ1-1, is EPEVTQTPSHQVTQMGQEVILRCVPISNHLYFYWYRQILGQKVEFLVSFYNNEISEKSEIFDDQFSVERPDGSNFTLKIRSTKLEDSAMYFCASSDRGDTEAFFGQGTRLTVV.

The chain couples TRBV7-3 to TRBJ2-5; 12 bases line up with TRBD2. The germline V gene has CDR1 SGHTA and CDR2 FQGTGA. The J segment lost 3 bases and the V segment lost 5 bases, leaving 4 bases of the junction unmatched. The CDR3 is 15 residues long. The CDR3, as DNA: TGTGCCAGCAGCCCGCTAGCGGGGGGGGAAGAGACCCAGTACTTC. Protein product: CASSPLAGGEETQYF. The full variable domain, with the rest looked up from reference TRBV7-3 and TRBJ2-5, is GAGVSQTPSNKVTEKGKYVELRCDPISGHTALYWYRQSLGQGPEFLIYFQGTGAADDSGLPNDRFFAVRPEGSVSTLKIQRTERGDSAVYLCASSPLAGGEETQYFGPGTRLLVL.

In its sample, this clonotype was seen many times. The V call is TRBV7-3, the J call TRBJ2-1; D possibly corresponds to TRBD2 (6 bases). This CDR3 has 14 residues. The germline V and J ends were trimmed by 4 bases and 9 bases, with 16 bases remaining between them. Germline CDR1 reads SGHTA; CDR2 reads FQGTGA. CDR3 in amino acids: CASSSWVGGSEQFF. CDR3 nucleotide sequence: TGTGCCAGCAGCTCTTGGGTGGGGGGAAGTGAGCAGTTCTTC.

In regard to this clonotype: A much larger clonotype is one base distant, so this may be a read error. J is TRBJ2-1 and V is TRBV20-1; 16 nucleotides line up with TRBD2. In germline, CDR1 is DFQATT, CDR2 SNEGSKA (reference sequence). The length of the CDR3 is 15 residues. The V segment lost 6 bases and the J segment 6 bases; nucleotides outside the gene matches: 5. CDR3 sequence (DNA): TGCAGTGCCTCGGGACTAGCGGGAGGGGCCAATGAGCAGTTCTTC. This gives the protein CSASGLAGGANEQFF.

The chain links TRBV7-2 to TRBJ1-6; D unresolved. Per the germline V gene, CDR1 is SGHTA and CDR2 is FQGNSA. Trimming stripped 6 bases from V and 9 bases from J, with 24 bases between. CDR3 length: 17 amino acids. The chain's CDR3 is CASSSNPVGVRISPLHF. CDR3 DNA: TGTGCCAGCAGTTCTAACCCCGTCGGGGTGAGGATTTCACCCCTCCACTTT.

This clonotype was counted ten times or more. With a much larger clone just one base away, this may be a read error. J is TRBJ2-5 and V is TRBV20-1; 8 nucleotides align to TRBD2. CDR1 is DFQATT, CDR2 SNEGSKA, per germline (reference sequence). The CDR3 is made up of 14 amino acids. J lost 7 bases, V lost 5 bases, and 12 bases had no gene match. In DNA form, the CDR3 reads TGCAGTGCTTCTAGCGGGTTAGCGGGAACGACCCAGTACTTC. Its protein product is CSASSGLAGTTQYF.

This clonotype qualifies as medium-sized. The gene calls are TRBV6-5 and TRBJ1-2; D unclear. The CDR3 extends over 13 amino acids. The V and J ends lost 5 bases and 5 bases respectively, with 12 bases between them. Germline values: CDR1 MNHEY, CDR2 SVGAGI. CDR3: CASSKGRLYGYTF. The CDR3 DNA reads as TGTGCCAGCAGTAAAGGACGCCTTTATGGCTACACCTTC.

Worth noting for this clonotype: The junction departs from the called germline gene at one end, perhaps through a read error. The chain joins TRBV5-1 to TRBJ2-3; TRBD1 aligns across 7 bases. CDR1 and CDR2 (germline): SGHRS, YFSETQ. The CDR3 spans 18 residues. CDR3 sequence (DNA): TGTGCCAGCAGCTTAGGTCCCCGGGACAGAGCAAAGCACAGATACGCAGTATTT. Translating gives CASSLGPRDRAKHRYAVF.

This clonotype was detected many times. This chain uses TRBV20-1 with TRBJ2-2, with 9 nucleotides matching TRBD2. This CDR3 has 14 residues. Losses at the gene ends were 5 bases for V and 5 bases for J; bases not matched to a gene: 6. CDR1 is DFQATT and CDR2 is SNEGSKA in the germline V gene (reference sequence). This CDR3 is CSAFSGSGTGELFF. The DNA of the CDR3 is TGCAGTGCTTTTAGCGGGAGCGGGACCGGGGAGCTGTTTTTT.